This T cell receptor beta chain originates from a study of T cell responses to AZD1222 COVID-19 vaccine. This table comes from immunoSEQ multiplex PCR, and its TCRdb copy is limited to in-frame clones, with some not included. The table lists approximately 120,000 clones, 89% of them singletons. With 10 bases removed from V and 6 bases from J, the gap between germline ends came to 6 bases. The CDR3 consists of 9 residues. Germline CDR1 ENHRY, CDR2 SYGVKD. The origin of this receptor is an adult in good health. This sample comprised peripheral blood, obtained on day 0 of AZD1222 vaccination. The rearrangement links TRBV10-3 to TRBJ1-2; D possibly corresponds to TRBD1 (5 bases). The CDR3 loop is CASRDGYTF. CDR3 nucleotides: TGTGCCAGCAGGGATGGCTACACCTTC.